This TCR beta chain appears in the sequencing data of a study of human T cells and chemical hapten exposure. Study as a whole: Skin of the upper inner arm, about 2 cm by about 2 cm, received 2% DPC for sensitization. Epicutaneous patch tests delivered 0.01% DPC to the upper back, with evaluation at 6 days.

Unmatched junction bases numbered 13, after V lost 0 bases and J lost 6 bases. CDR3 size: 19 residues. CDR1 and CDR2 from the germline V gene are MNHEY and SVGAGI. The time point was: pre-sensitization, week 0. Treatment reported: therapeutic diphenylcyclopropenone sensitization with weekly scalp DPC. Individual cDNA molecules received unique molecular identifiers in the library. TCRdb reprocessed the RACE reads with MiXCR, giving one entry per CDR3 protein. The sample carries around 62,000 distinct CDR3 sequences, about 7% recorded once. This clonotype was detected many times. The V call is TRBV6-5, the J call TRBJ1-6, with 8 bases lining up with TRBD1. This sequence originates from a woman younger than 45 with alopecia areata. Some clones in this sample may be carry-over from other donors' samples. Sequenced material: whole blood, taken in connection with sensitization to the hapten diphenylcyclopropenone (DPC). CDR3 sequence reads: CASSYSLPGTGDLNSPLHF. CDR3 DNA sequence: TGTGCCAGCAGTTACTCACTCCCCGGGACAGGCGACCTTAATTCACCCCTCCACTTT.